A single sample gave rise to the 31 T cell receptor beta chains below, sequenced in a study of cytomegalovirus exposure and HLA in healthy donors. The PCR ran on 60 Vbeta and 13 Jbeta primers. The method was immunoSEQ multiplex PCR; TCRdb's version includes in-frame clones alone and lacks a portion of them. The sample carries roughly 160,000 clones, roughly 80% recorded once. Specimen: PBMCs. The receptor source for this set is a male donor in good health and CMV-seropositive.

The CDR3 sequence is CASSLAGLAVGDQETQYF. For the CDR3, the DNA is TGCGCCAGCAGCTTGGCGGGACTAGCGGTAGGGGATCAAGAGACCCAGTACTTC. J is TRBJ2-5 and V is TRBV5-1; 11 bases align to TRBD2. CDR3 length equals 18 residues. V dropped 0 bases and J dropped 2; count of bases not matched to a gene: 9. Germline-derived CDR1 and CDR2 are SGHRS and YFSETQ.

V gene TRBV5-4 combines with J gene TRBJ1-1; possibly TRBD1 for D (6 bases). Trimming took 6 bases from V and 3 from J, leaving 15 bases between them. The germline CDR1 and CDR2 sequences are SGHNT and YYREEE (reference sequence). There are 14 residues in the CDR3. The DNA for the CDR3 is TGTGCCAGCACCTCACAGGGATTGTACACTGAAGCTTTCTTT. Its protein is CASTSQGLYTEAFF.

The chain recombines TRBV5-1 with TRBJ2-4, with 10 positions matching TRBD2. The junction had 8 bases not matched to a gene; V was cut back by 5 bases and J by 3 bases. The CDR3 has 16 residues. Per germline, CDR1 SGHRS and CDR2 YFSETQ. CDR3 in amino acids: CASRERGGSDKNIQYF. The CDR3 DNA sequence: TGCGCCAGCAGGGAGCGGGGGGGCTCGGACAAAAACATTCAGTACTTC.

This clone has a single count. This chain uses TRBV27 with TRBJ2-7, with 11 bases that match TRBD1. CDR1 is MNHEY, CDR2 SMNVEV, per germline (reference sequence). The CDR3 covers 14 residues. Germline trimming cut 6 bases from V and 5 bases from J; bases unmatched to any gene: 6. The DNA for the CDR3 is TGTGCCAGCAGCTCCGGGACAGGGGGTCACGAGCAGTACTTC. It is translated as CASSSGTGGHEQYF.

The chain couples TRBV11-2 to TRBJ1-2, with 7 positions matching TRBD1. The CDR3 is 15 amino acids. Germline CDR1 and CDR2: SGHAT and FQNNGV. V lost 0 bases to trimming and J lost 4 bases; unmatched junction nucleotides: 5. CDR3 DNA: TGTGCCAGCAGCTTAGATCGGGGGACAGCCTATGGCTACACCTTC. Its translation: CASSLDRGTAYGYTF.

The chain links TRBV18 to TRBJ1-2; D remains ambiguous. The CDR3 has 16 residues. Germline CDR1 and CDR2: KGHSH and LQKENI. Between the trimmed V and J ends, which lost 3 bases and 3 bases, there was a span of 17 bases. This CDR3 is CASSPAVAASDYGYTF. The CDR3 region has the DNA TGTGCCAGCTCACCCGCGGTGGCAGCGTCGGACTATGGCTACACCTTC. The complete variable domain, with remaining parts taken from reference TRBV18 and TRBJ1-2, reads NAGVMQNPRHLVRRRGQEARLRCSPMKGHSHVYWYRQLPEEGLKFMVYLQKENIIDESGMPKERFSAEFPKEGPSILRIQQVVRGDSAAYFCASSPAVAASDYGYTFGSGTRLTVV.

DNA of the CDR3: TGTGCCAGCAGTTTACCACAGGGGATTGGTGAAAAACTGTTTTTT. Its translation is CASSLPQGIGEKLFF. This sequence joins TRBV28 and TRBJ1-4; 7 bases line up with TRBD1. Germline V lookup: CDR1 MDHEN, CDR2 SYDVKM. The trim removed 2 bases at V and 7 bases at J, leaving 7 bases unmatched. This CDR3 spans 15 amino acids.

The V gene is TRBV7-2, the J gene TRBJ2-3; 8 bases are shared with TRBD1. This CDR3 region has 15 residues. V trimming: 4 bases; J trimming: 4 bases; junction bases outside the gene matches: 7. The V gene's germline CDR1 is SGHTA and CDR2 FQGNSA. The CDR3 region is CASSSRAGGADTQYF. The DNA of the CDR3 is TGTGCCAGCAGCTCCAGGGCAGGGGGCGCAGATACGCAGTATTTT.

The table lists this clone with a few counts. The CDR3 nucleotides read TGTGCCAGCAGCCTTCGGGGGGGCCGGGGACTAGGGGCCAACGTCCTGACTTTC. Amino acid sequence: CASSLRGGRGLGANVLTF. V usage is TRBV7-2 and J usage is TRBJ2-6, with 8 bases lining up with TRBD2. J was trimmed by 4 bases and V by 5 bases; bases with no gene match: 13. The CDR3 runs to 18 residues. Germline loops: CDR1 SGHTA, CDR2 FQGNSA.

The chain links TRBV10-2 to TRBJ2-1, with TRBD2 matching over 7 bases. Trimming cost V 3 bases and J 5 bases; bases outside gene matches: 7. The CDR3 consists of 15 residues. Germline V CDR1 and CDR2: WSHSY, SAAADI. The CDR3 bases are TGCGCCAGCAGTGATCTTGCGGGAGTGGACAATGAGCAGTTCTTC. Amino acids: CASSDLAGVDNEQFF.

This clone was seen a single time. CDR3 in DNA: TGTGCCAGCAGCTTGGCTAGCGGGGGCTCAAGTGAGCAGTTCTTC. It yields the protein CASSLASGGSSEQFF. This sequence joins TRBV5-4 and TRBJ2-1; 10 bases map to TRBD2. Germline assignment: CDR1 SGHNT and CDR2 YYREEE (reference sequence). Losses at the gene ends were 0 bases for V and 9 bases for J; bases not matched to a gene: 6. The CDR3 contains 15 residues.

The V gene is TRBV7-6, the J gene TRBJ2-1; 9 bases line up with TRBD2. CDR1 is SGHVS and CDR2 is FNYEAQ in the germline V gene. Germline trimming cut 5 bases from V and 6 bases from J; bases unmatched to any gene: 5. The CDR3 consists of 14 residues. This CDR3 is CASSARGGSNEQFF. The CDR3 coding sequence is TGTGCCAGCAGCGCGCGGGGGGGGTCCAATGAGCAGTTCTTC.

The J gene is TRBJ2-1, the V gene TRBV19; 9 bases fit TRBD2. J lost 5 bases, V lost 3 bases, and 5 bases had no gene match. CDR3 length: 15 amino acids. Germline V gene sequence: CDR1 LNHDA, CDR2 SQIVND (reference sequence). The DNA for the CDR3 is TGTGCCAGTAGTATCGTCGCTAGCGGGAACAATGAGCAGTTCTTC. It encodes CASSIVASGNNEQFF.

The rearrangement links TRBV7-9 to TRBJ2-1; 9 bases are a match to TRBD1. CDR1 SEHNR and CDR2 FQNEAQ come from the germline V gene (reference sequence). The CDR3 loop spans 12 amino acids. The V and J ends lost 8 bases and 7 bases, in that order; junction bases with no gene match: 3. The CDR3 DNA reads as TGTGCCAGCGGGGACAGGGCAAATGAGCAGTTCTTC. Translated: CASGDRANEQFF. Drawing the rest from reference TRBV7-9 and TRBJ2-1, the complete variable domain is DTGVSQNPRHKITKRGQNVTFRCDPISEHNRLYWYRQTLGQGPEFLTYFQNEAQLEKSRLLSDRFSAERPKGSFSTLEIQRTEQGDSAMYLCASGDRANEQFFGPGTRLTVL.

The V call is TRBV10-3, the J call TRBJ1-4; 8 bases are shared with TRBD1. The trim removed 4 bases at V and 1 base at J, leaving 5 bases unmatched. The CDR3 runs to 16 residues. From germline, CDR1 is ENHRY and CDR2 SYGVKD. The CDR3 bases are TGTGCCATCAGTGGGACAGGGACGTTAACTAATGAAAAACTGTTTTTT. Translation: CAISGTGTLTNEKLFF.

This clone was seen only once. The rearrangement joins TRBV27 to TRBJ2-5; 12 bases match TRBD2. CDR3 length equals 17 residues. In germline, CDR1 is MNHEY, CDR2 SMNVEV (reference sequence). V gave up 6 bases and J gave up 2 bases; unmatched junction bases: 10. The CDR3 protein is CASSPRLAGAPQETQYF. The CDR3 coding sequence is TGTGCCAGCAGCCCCCGACTAGCGGGAGCCCCGCAAGAGACCCAGTACTTC.

The J gene is TRBJ1-5, the V gene TRBV10-2; 7 bases agree with TRBD1. V lost 7 bases, J lost 2 bases, and 8 bases stayed unmatched. Germline V gene sequence: CDR1 WSHSY, CDR2 SAAADI. The CDR3 extends over 15 amino acids. In nucleotides, the CDR3 is TGCGCCAGCAAAGAAGGGGGCGCAGGCAATCAGCCCCAGCATTTT. Encoded protein: CASKEGGAGNQPQHF.

V gene TRBV28 combines with J gene TRBJ2-1; D unclear. The CDR3 has 13 amino acids. Germline V gives CDR1 MDHEN, CDR2 SYDVKM. V was shortened by 2 bases and J by 6 bases, with 8 bases between the two germline ends. CDR3 sequence reads: CASSLLPPNEQFF. CDR3 DNA sequence: TGTGCCAGCAGTTTACTCCCCCCCAATGAGCAGTTCTTC. Full variable domain (outside the CDR3, taken from reference TRBV28 and TRBJ2-1): DVKVTQSSRYLVKRTGEKVFLECVQDMDHENMFWYRQDPGLGLRLIYFSYDVKMKEKGDIPEGYSVSREKKERFSLILESASTNQTSMYLCASSLLPPNEQFFGPGTRLTVL.

The V call is TRBV28, the J call TRBJ2-7; 9 bases agree with TRBD2. This CDR3 region has 18 residues. Germline CDR1 reads MDHEN; CDR2 reads SYDVKM. The J segment lost 6 bases and the V segment lost 6 bases, leaving 21 bases of the junction unmatched. For the CDR3, the DNA is TGTGCCAGCAGCTCCCGGGGCAGGTTCTCGCGGGAGGGGCCCGAGCAGTACTTC. Translated: CASSSRGRFSREGPEQYF.

V is TRBV19 and J is TRBJ2-1, with 11 bases identical to TRBD2. CDR3 size: 16 residues. The germline gives CDR1 LNHDA, CDR2 SQIVND (reference sequence). After removal of 3 bases from V and 7 bases from J, the junction contained 8 bases not matched to a gene. CDR3 sequence: CASSISTSGSRNEQFF. Written as DNA, the CDR3 is TGTGCCAGTAGTATTAGTACTAGCGGGAGTAGGAATGAGCAGTTCTTC.

The V gene is TRBV5-1, the J gene TRBJ2-3; 7 bases map to TRBD2. CDR1 and CDR2 from the germline V gene are SGHRS and YFSETQ. With V trimmed by 5 bases and J by 4 bases, 10 bases remained unmatched. The CDR3 covers 15 residues. CDR3 sequence reads: CASRLGLAASDTQYF. The CDR3 DNA is TGCGCCAGCAGGCTTGGCCTAGCGGCATCAGATACGCAGTATTTT.

The rearrangement links TRBV27 to TRBJ2-7; D possibly corresponds to TRBD2 (5 bases). This CDR3 has 12 amino acids. Germline V gives CDR1 MNHEY, CDR2 SMNVEV (reference sequence). V shed 3 bases and J shed 9 bases, with 12 bases lying between them. Here the CDR3 reads CASSFGVDGQYF. The CDR3 region has the DNA TGTGCCAGCAGTTTCGGGGTTGATGGGCAGTACTTC.

The chain uses TRBV29-1 and TRBJ2-7; possible D gene TRBD1, 6 bases. V lost 0 bases to trimming and J lost 1 base, with 16 bases between them. Looked up from germline, CDR1 is SQVTM and CDR2 is ANQGSEA. This CDR3 is 16 amino acids long. CDR3 loop: CSVEDGDTRRSYEQYF. For the CDR3, the DNA is TGCAGCGTTGAAGACGGGGACACACGCCGGTCCTACGAGCAGTACTTC.

This clone was counted once. The V call is TRBV15, the J call TRBJ1-2, with TRBD1 matching over 9 bases. The germline V gene has CDR1 LNHNV and CDR2 YYDKDF (reference sequence). J was trimmed by 7 bases and V by 4 bases; bases with no gene match: 13. CDR3 length: 16 amino acids. CDR3 bases: TGTGCCACCAGCACTACGAAGACAGGGGGGGGAGGTGGCTACACCTTC. This encodes CATSTTKTGGGGGYTF.

The chain uses TRBV6-1 and TRBJ2-1; TRBD2 agrees at 16 bases. This CDR3 region has 15 residues. The germline CDR1 and CDR2 sequences are MNHNS and SASEGT. The J segment lost 4 bases and the V segment lost 9 bases, leaving 3 bases of the junction unmatched. CDR3 sequence reads: CARGGLAGGYNEQFF. CDR3 coding DNA: TGTGCCAGGGGGGGACTAGCGGGGGGGTACAATGAGCAGTTCTTC.

The chain recombines TRBV28 with TRBJ1-2; 11 nucleotides match TRBD1. Germline trimming cut 4 bases from V and 4 bases from J; bases unmatched to any gene: 2. The CDR3 length is 14 residues. The germline V gene has CDR1 MDHEN and CDR2 SYDVKM. CDR3 sequence: CASSSGQGAYGYTF. CDR3 sequence (DNA): TGTGCCAGCAGTTCCGGACAGGGGGCCTATGGCTACACCTTC.

The V gene is TRBV28, the J gene TRBJ2-4, with TRBD2 as a possible D gene (6 bases). The CDR3 extends over 18 amino acids. Deletions cut 7 bases from V and 0 bases from J, with 22 bases between. Germline V gene data show CDR1 as MDHEN and CDR2 as SYDVKM. The CDR3 spells CASIKRGGLGGAKNIQYF. The DNA for the CDR3 is TGTGCCAGCATCAAAAGAGGAGGTCTGGGGGGAGCCAAAAACATTCAGTACTTC.

The chain carries TRBV5-1 and TRBJ2-6, with TRBD1 as a possible D gene (5 bases). CDR3 length: 17 amino acids. The V gene's germline CDR1 is SGHRS and CDR2 YFSETQ. V gave up 1 base and J gave up 1 base, with 12 bases separating them. The CDR3 spells CASSLTGSDSGANVLTF. CDR3 DNA: TGCGCCAGCAGCTTGACAGGCTCCGATTCTGGGGCCAACGTCCTGACTTTC.

This clone was counted between two and nine times. The chain links TRBV6-1 to TRBJ1-2; 7 bases map to TRBD1. The CDR3 extends over 15 amino acids. The ends lost 4 bases at V and 8 bases at J; junction bases unmatched: 13. Per the germline V gene, CDR1 is MNHNS and CDR2 is SASEGT. CDR3 sequence reads: CASSVTRDSVRGYTF. The CDR3 DNA reads TGTGCCAGCAGTGTCACCCGGGACAGCGTAAGGGGCTACACCTTC.

The chain has TRBV28 and TRBJ1-5, with D perhaps matching TRBD1 (5 bases). Trimming shortened V by 7 bases and J by 2 bases, and 15 bases separated the two germline ends. There are 15 residues in the CDR3. The germline gives CDR1 MDHEN, CDR2 SYDVKM. As DNA, the CDR3 is TGTGCCAGCACCCTTAGGGGAGGAGGCAATCAGCCCCAGCATTTT. It yields the protein CASTLRGGGNQPQHF.

The V gene is TRBV9, the J gene TRBJ2-7; D possibly corresponds to TRBD2 (5 bases). The V end was cut by 3 bases, the J end by 0 bases, with 13 bases between. The CDR3 covers 15 residues. The germline CDR1 and CDR2 sequences are SGDLS and YYNGEE. This CDR3 is CASSASGDGSYEQYF. CDR3 sequence (DNA): TGTGCCAGCAGCGCGAGCGGAGACGGCTCCTACGAGCAGTACTTC.